This TCR beta chain was obtained from a study of Ad26.COV2.S vaccination and SARS-CoV-2 variants (dated by TCRdb to about 2021). General notes on the study: TCRbeta repertoire sequencing served as the tool for gauging how specific and how broad the SARS-CoV-2-reactive T cell receptors were following Ad26.COV2.S vaccination. A total of 32 samples were included in the TCR-sequenced set, comprising around 19 Ad26.COV2.S vaccine recipients, 5 placebo recipients and 8 SARS-CoV-2 convalescent individuals.

What this sample's time point label stands for: individuals recovered from natural SARS-CoV-2 infection. TCRbeta CDR3 regions were sequenced with the immunoSEQ Assay. After extraction, genomic DNA underwent amplification by bias-controlled multiplex PCR, followed by high-throughput sequencing. The source study handled its data this way. To quantify the absolute abundance of each unique TCRbeta CDR3 region, sequences were collapsed and filtered. T cell fraction was estimated by normalization of TCRbeta template counts to usable DNA, with usable DNA being measured through amplification of reference genes present in all nucleated cells. Repertoire TCRs were annotated as SARS-CoV-2-specific by exact matching of V gene, CDR3 amino acid sequence and J gene to a known reactive TCR set. The reference SARS-CoV-2 TCR set came from MIRA and was filtered for enrichment in COVID-19-positive ImmuneCODE repertoires, removing public or cross-reactive TCRs. Based on the MIRA antigens, annotated TCRs were further analysed at the level of specific ORF or position within ORF. Breadth was defined as annotated unique rearrangements over total unique productive rearrangements; depth was the summed frequency of those rearrangements. Two-sided Wilcoxon rank-sum tests were used to compare TCR breadth between groups. TCRdb's version of the immuneACCESS table is confined to in-frame rearrangements and falls short of the full clone set. An unresolved V gene accounts for under half of the shortfall where checked; the remainder is of unknown origin. V and J calls and clone size come straight from that table; D and trimming were deduced from the DNA. This sample is represented by around 170,000 clones; around nine tenths of them were singletons. The ten largest account for under 7.5% of the sample.

Paper-wide results and their limitations: It was noted by the authors that total T cell responses may have been underestimated by the TCR breadth and depth analyses. Substantial breadth of spike-specific CD8+ and CD4+ T cell responses was reported after vaccination. Higher spike-specific TCR breadth was observed in Ad26.COV2.S recipients than in placebo recipients (P = 0.0014). Vaccine and placebo recipients had comparable non-spike TCR breadth, which fits with the vaccine containing only spike.

This clone is a singleton in its sample. What this receptor recognizes is not known. The record has no base qualities; no much larger clone is one base away. From the cysteine up to the phenylalanine, the CDR3 has a length of 14 residues. The kept DNA is CDR3 alone, 42 bases in frame from the first base. Reading the germline V gene (reference sequence) gives CDR1 LNHDA and CDR2 SQIVND. Trimmed from V: 6 bases; trimmed from J: 3 bases; junction bases lacking a gene match: 7. Sequenced material: peripheral blood, taken after recovery from COVID-19. The rearrangement combines TRBV19 with TRBJ2-7; the junction holds 8 bases that match TRBD2. This sequence originates from a human donor who had recovered from COVID-19. For the CDR3, the sequence is CASRPGGDLYEQYF. The DNA sequence is given as TGTGCCAGTAGACCGGGGGGGGACCTCTACGAGCAGTACTTC.